The 9 T cell receptor beta chains below come from one sample, sequenced in a study of cytomegalovirus exposure and HLA in healthy donors. A multiplex PCR was run with 60 Vbeta primers and 13 Jbeta primers. Clones were sequenced by immunoSEQ multiplex PCR, and TCRdb holds only the in-frame ones, with some missing. The sample holds roughly 120,000 clones, approximately 80% seen once. Sequenced input: PBMCs. The receptor source for this set is a man in his forties or fifties in good health and CMV-seronegative.

This sequence joins TRBV6-5 and TRBJ1-1; tentatively, D is TRBD1 (5 bases). CDR3 size: 15 residues. Trimming took 6 bases from V and 1 from J, leaving 15 bases between them. In germline, CDR1 is MNHEY, CDR2 SVGAGI. The chain's CDR3 is CASRVEGRTNTEAFF. The CDR3, as DNA: TGTGCCAGCAGGGTGGAGGGACGGACGAACACTGAAGCTTTCTTT.

Only a few counts were recorded for this clone. This chain joins TRBV9 and TRBJ2-7; 10 bases line up with TRBD1. The CDR3 length is 16 residues. Per the germline V gene, CDR1 is SGDLS and CDR2 is YYNGEE. The V segment lost 0 bases and the J segment 3 bases; nucleotides outside the gene matches: 6. CDR3 in DNA: TGTGCCAGCAGCGTAGGGGGACAGGGGACCTACTACGAGCAGTACTTC. It codes for CASSVGGQGTYYEQYF.

This rearrangement joins TRBV28 to TRBJ1-1; perhaps TRBD1 as D (5 bases). Germline CDR1 and CDR2: MDHEN and SYDVKM. The CDR3 length is 15 residues. Trimming took 6 bases from V and 10 from J, leaving 24 bases between them. CDR3 region: CASRLVRSGTTIAFF. CDR3 coding DNA: TGTGCCAGCAGGCTTGTCCGGAGCGGGACGACAATAGCTTTCTTT.

This rearrangement joins TRBV7-2 to TRBJ2-7, with 10 bases that match TRBD2. The germline V gene encodes CDR1 SGHTA and CDR2 FQGNSA. With 2 bases clipped from V and 3 bases from J, the junction kept 16 bases outside the gene matches. The CDR3 consists of 19 residues. The CDR3 DNA reads TGTGCCAGCAGCTTAAATTTTAGGGGCCTAGCGGGAGCCCTCTACGAGCAGTACTTC. Amino acid sequence: CASSLNFRGLAGALYEQYF.

The chain carries TRBV27 and TRBJ1-4; D possibly corresponds to TRBD1 (5 bases). The V and J ends lost 3 bases and 5 bases respectively, with 7 bases between them. The CDR3 loop spans 13 amino acids. Germline V CDR1 and CDR2: MNHEY, SMNVEV (reference sequence). CDR3 nucleotide sequence: TGTGCCAGCAGTTTTTCAGGGAATGAAAAACTGTTTTTT. It specifies CASSFSGNEKLFF.

The count of this clone is one. V gene TRBV28 combines with J gene TRBJ2-1; no clear D. V was cut by 2 bases and J by 0 bases, with 17 bases left in between. The germline CDR1 and CDR2 sequences are MDHEN and SYDVKM. This CDR3 is built from 18 residues. The CDR3 DNA reads TGTGCCAGCAGTTTAACGTTCACCGGGTTCAGCTCCTACAATGAGCAGTTCTTC. Translating it yields CASSLTFTGFSSYNEQFF. The whole variable domain, remainder taken from reference TRBV28 and TRBJ2-1, is DVKVTQSSRYLVKRTGEKVFLECVQDMDHENMFWYRQDPGLGLRLIYFSYDVKMKEKGDIPEGYSVSREKKERFSLILESASTNQTSMYLCASSLTFTGFSSYNEQFFGPGTRLTVL.

This clone was counted a single time. The chain is built from TRBV5-3 and TRBJ1-1; D gene unclear. TRBV5-3 counts as an open reading frame of uncertain function. CDR3 size: 16 residues. The ends were cut back, 1 base at V and 1 base at J, with 14 bases in the middle. Written as DNA, the CDR3 is TGTGCCAGAAGCTTGTCCCCGGGAAAGGAGAACACTGAAGCTTTCTTT. It codes for CARSLSPGKENTEAFF.

The J gene is TRBJ2-3, the V gene TRBV7-2; D ambiguous. The germline CDR1 and CDR2 sequences are SGHTA and FQGNSA. V gave up 5 bases and J gave up 0 bases, with 6 bases separating them. The CDR3 extends over 13 amino acids. CDR3 DNA: TGTGCCAGCAGCCCCTTCAGCACAGATACGCAGTATTTT. Translated: CASSPFSTDTQYF.

This clone was detected a few times. The CDR3 sequence: CASSKGTAEEKLFF. CDR3 bases: TGTGCCAGTAGCAAAGGGACAGCCGAGGAAAAACTGTTTTTT. The gene calls are TRBV19 and TRBJ1-4; 7 bases are shared with TRBD1. Germline-derived CDR1 and CDR2 are LNHDA and SQIVND (reference sequence). The CDR3 loop spans 14 amino acids. V was pared by 6 bases and J by 8 bases, with 9 bases of the junction left unmatched.